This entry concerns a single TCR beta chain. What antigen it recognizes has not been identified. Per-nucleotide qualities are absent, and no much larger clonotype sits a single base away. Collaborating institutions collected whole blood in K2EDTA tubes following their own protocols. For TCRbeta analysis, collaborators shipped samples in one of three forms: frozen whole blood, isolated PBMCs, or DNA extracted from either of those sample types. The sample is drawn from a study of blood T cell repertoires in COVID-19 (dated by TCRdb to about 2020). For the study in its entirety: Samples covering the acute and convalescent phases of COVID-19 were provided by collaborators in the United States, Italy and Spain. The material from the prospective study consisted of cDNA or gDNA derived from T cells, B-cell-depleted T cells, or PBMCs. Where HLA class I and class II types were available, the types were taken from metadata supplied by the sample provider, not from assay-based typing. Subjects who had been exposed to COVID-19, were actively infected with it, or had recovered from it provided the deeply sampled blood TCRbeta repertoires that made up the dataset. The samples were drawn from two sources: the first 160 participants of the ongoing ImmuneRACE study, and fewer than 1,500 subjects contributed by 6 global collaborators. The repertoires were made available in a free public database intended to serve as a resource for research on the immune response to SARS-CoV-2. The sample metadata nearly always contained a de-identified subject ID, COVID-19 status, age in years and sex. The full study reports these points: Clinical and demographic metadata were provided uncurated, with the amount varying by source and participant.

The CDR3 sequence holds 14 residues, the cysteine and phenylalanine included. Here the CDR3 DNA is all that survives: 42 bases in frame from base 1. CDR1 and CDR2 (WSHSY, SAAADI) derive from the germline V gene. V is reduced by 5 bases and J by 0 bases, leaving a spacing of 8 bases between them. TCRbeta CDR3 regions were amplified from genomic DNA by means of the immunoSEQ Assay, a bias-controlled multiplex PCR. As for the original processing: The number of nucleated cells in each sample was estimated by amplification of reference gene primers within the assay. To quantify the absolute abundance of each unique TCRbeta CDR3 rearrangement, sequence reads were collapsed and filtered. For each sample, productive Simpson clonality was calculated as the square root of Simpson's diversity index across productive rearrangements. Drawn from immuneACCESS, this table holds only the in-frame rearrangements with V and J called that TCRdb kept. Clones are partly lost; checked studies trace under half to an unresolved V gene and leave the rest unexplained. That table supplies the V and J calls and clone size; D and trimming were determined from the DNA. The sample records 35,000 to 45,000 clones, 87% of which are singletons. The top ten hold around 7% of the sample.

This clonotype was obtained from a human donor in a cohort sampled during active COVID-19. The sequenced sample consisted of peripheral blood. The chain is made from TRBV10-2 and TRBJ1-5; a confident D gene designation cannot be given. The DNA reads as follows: TGCGCCAGCAGTCCCTACAGTAGCAATCAGCCCCAGCATTTT. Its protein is CASSPYSSNQPQHF.